This TCR beta chain came from a study of OX40 agonist ivuxolimab in advanced cancers. Study at large: Patients were treated with ivuxolimab, an agonistic anti-OX40 (CD134) antibody. Every patient in dose escalation had hepatocellular carcinoma, melanoma, renal cell or head and neck cancer.

V lost 10 bases to trimming and J lost 7 bases; unmatched junction nucleotides: 11. Germline loops: CDR1 SNHLY, CDR2 FYNNEI. The length of the CDR3 is 13 residues. Study-level results: The study did not work out the antigen specificity of the expanded peripheral T cells.

This table comes from immunoSEQ multiplex PCR, and its TCRdb copy is limited to in-frame clones, with some not included. This table holds 45,000 to 70,000 clones, 65% to 85% found once. In the case of this clone: Its antigen remains unknown.

The TCR originated in an adult with an advanced solid tumor such as melanoma, head and neck, liver or kidney cancer. This material consisted of CD4+ or CD8+ T cells sorted from blood, taken in a trial of the OX40 agonist ivuxolimab. This chain joins TRBV2 and TRBJ2-7, with TRBD1 matching over 9 bases. CDR3 loop: CAKTKGTGFEQYF. The CDR3 coding sequence is TGTGCCAAGACCAAGGGGACAGGGTTTGAGCAGTACTTC.